One and the same sample provided the 17 T cell receptor beta chains below, sequenced in a study of blood T cell repertoires in COVID-19. Libraries were prepared by immunoSEQ multiplex PCR; TCRdb keeps only in-frame clonotypes and omits some of them. The table has 150,000 to 200,000 clones, over 80% seen once. The sequenced sample was peripheral blood. These receptors all stem from a man under 40 with COVID-19, enrolled during active disease.

This clone appeared once. This chain connects TRBV5-4 to TRBJ2-7; 7 bases agree with TRBD1. CDR3 length: 16 residues. After removal of 0 bases from V and 7 bases from J, the junction contained 13 bases not matched to a gene. Germline CDR1 is SGHNT and CDR2 is YYREEE (reference sequence). The CDR3 protein is CASSLGWPAGGQEQYF. Written as DNA, the CDR3 is TGTGCCAGCAGCTTGGGTTGGCCGGCAGGGGGTCAAGAGCAGTACTTC.

The CDR3 reads CAWANRDFSSSYNSPLHF. Here the CDR3 DNA reads TGTGCCTGGGCGAACCGGGACTTTTCAAGCTCCTATAATTCACCCCTCCACTTT. The chain joins TRBV30 to TRBJ1-6, with a tentative D call TRBD1 (5 bases). Trimming left V 5 bases short and J 0 bases short, with 20 bases between. The germline CDR1 and CDR2 sequences are GTSNPN and SVGIG (reference sequence). There are 18 residues in the CDR3.

The chain has TRBV6-5 and TRBJ1-2, with 7 bases that match TRBD1. The germline V gene has CDR1 MNHEY and CDR2 SVGAGI. This CDR3 has 15 residues. V was clipped by 5 bases and J by 5 bases; unmatched bases: 11. The CDR3 DNA follows: TGTGCCAGCAGTCCGTCTCAGGGGGTCTTGTATGGCTACACCTTC. Translated: CASSPSQGVLYGYTF.

The CDR3 protein is CASSLGGTSGSYEQYF. In nucleotides, the CDR3 is TGTGCCAGCAGCTTAGGGGGGACTAGCGGCTCCTACGAGCAGTACTTC. The rearrangement links TRBV7-2 to TRBJ2-7; the match to TRBD2 covers 11 bases. Germline V lookup: CDR1 SGHTA, CDR2 FQGNSA. This CDR3 has 16 residues. Losses at the gene ends were 1 base for V and 0 bases for J; bases not matched to a gene: 2.

V usage is TRBV27 and J usage is TRBJ1-1, with 7 bases identical to TRBD1. This CDR3 has 13 amino acids. V was pared by 2 bases and J by 11 bases, with 8 bases of the junction left unmatched. Germline V CDR1 and CDR2: MNHEY, SMNVEV (reference sequence). In DNA, the CDR3 is TGTGCCAGCAGTTTAGACAGGGCTTTTGGGGCTTTCTTT. Its translation is CASSLDRAFGAFF.

V gene TRBV28 combines with J gene TRBJ2-3; D is unresolved. The CDR3 sequence is 11 residues long. From germline, CDR1 is MDHEN and CDR2 SYDVKM. The V end was cut by 6 bases, the J end by 7 bases, with 8 bases between. The CDR3 reads CASSLENTQYF. The CDR3 nucleotides are TGTGCCAGCAGCTTAGAGAATACGCAGTATTTT.

This clone was counted once. This chain uses TRBV2 with TRBJ2-1; D is unresolved. With 2 bases removed from V and 7 bases from J, the gap between germline ends came to 9 bases. Germline assignment: CDR1 SNHLY and CDR2 FYNNEI. The CDR3 has 13 residues. For the CDR3, the DNA is TGTGCCAGCAGTGAATCCTTTAGAAATGAGCAGTTCTTC. Translated: CASSESFRNEQFF.

The chain joins TRBV5-4 to TRBJ2-5; the match to TRBD2 covers 16 bases. With 3 bases clipped from V and 4 bases from J, the junction kept 3 bases outside the gene matches. CDR3 size: 16 residues. Germline assignment: CDR1 SGHNT and CDR2 YYREEE (reference sequence). The CDR3 region has the DNA TGTGCCAGCAGCTCGGGGACTAGCGGGGGGGGAGAGACCCAGTACTTC. It yields the protein CASSSGTSGGGETQYF.

The V gene is TRBV10-3, the J gene TRBJ2-1; 8 bases agree with TRBD2. Germline V gene data show CDR1 as ENHRY and CDR2 as SYGVKD. This CDR3 region has 16 residues. Unmatched junction bases numbered 11, after V lost 10 bases and J lost 0 bases. As DNA, the CDR3 is TGTGCCACGCACCGACGGACTAGCTCCTCCTACAATGAGCAGTTCTTC. Protein: CATHRRTSSSYNEQFF.

This chain links TRBV4-2 with TRBJ1-5; D is unclear. This CDR3 is 13 amino acids long. V lost 2 bases, J lost 3 bases, and 5 bases lay in between. CDR1 and CDR2 (germline): LGHNA, YNFKEQ. Here the CDR3 reads CASSQTVNQPQHF. CDR3 nucleotide sequence: TGTGCCAGCAGCCAAACAGTCAATCAGCCCCAGCATTTT.

The chain joins TRBV25-1 to TRBJ1-2; 7 nucleotides align to TRBD1. The junction had 4 bases not matched to a gene; V was cut back by 1 base and J by 2 bases. Germline V gene lookup returns CDR1 MGHDK and CDR2 SYGVNS. The CDR3 spans 15 residues. The CDR3 DNA sequence: TGTGCCAGCAGTGAATGGAGGGGGCGAAACTATGGCTACACCTTC. This gives the protein CASSEWRGRNYGYTF.

The chain carries TRBV2 and TRBJ2-7; 7 bases are shared with TRBD1. The CDR3 runs to 15 residues. Germline values: CDR1 SNHLY, CDR2 FYNNEI. J lost 5 bases, V lost 3 bases, and 10 bases had no gene match. CDR3 DNA: TGTGCCAGCAGTGACGCGACAGGGATGAGAAACGAGCAGTACTTC. Translated, it gives CASSDATGMRNEQYF.

This sequence joins TRBV19 and TRBJ2-7, with 8 bases lining up with TRBD1. Trimming at V came to 4 bases and at J to 2 bases, leaving 4 bases not matched to a gene. The CDR3 covers 14 residues. Germline V gene lookup returns CDR1 LNHDA and CDR2 SQIVND (reference sequence). The CDR3 region is CASSRGQATYEQYF. For the CDR3, the DNA is TGTGCCAGTAGTAGGGGACAGGCTACCTACGAGCAGTACTTC. The full variable domain, rest sourced from reference TRBV19 and TRBJ2-7, is DGGITQSPKYLFRKEGQNVTLSCEQNLNHDAMYWYRQDPGQGLRLIYYSQIVNDFQKGDIAEGYSVSREKKESFPLTVTSAQKNPTAFYLCASSRGQATYEQYFGPGTRLTVT.

The sample holds one count of this clone. The J gene is TRBJ2-5, the V gene TRBV5-6; 12 bases are shared with TRBD1. Germline CDR1 reads SGHDT; CDR2 reads YYEEEE. The trim removed 3 bases at V and 7 bases at J, leaving 4 bases unmatched. The length of the CDR3 is 14 residues. CDR3 amino acids: CASSWDRGQATQYF. In DNA form, the CDR3 reads TGTGCCAGCAGCTGGGACAGGGGGCAGGCGACCCAGTACTTC.

This chain links TRBV7-2 with TRBJ1-1; D is ambiguous. CDR1 and CDR2 (germline): SGHTA, FQGNSA. This CDR3 is built from 13 residues. V lost 1 base and J lost 2, with 5 bases in between. The chain's CDR3 is CASSLDSNTEAFF. The CDR3 nucleotides are TGTGCCAGCAGCTTAGATTCTAACACTGAAGCTTTCTTT.

The CDR3 nucleotides read TGTGCCAGCAGCCAAGACCCTTGGACAGTATCCTACAATGAGCAGTTCTTC. This gives the protein CASSQDPWTVSYNEQFF. The gene calls are TRBV14 and TRBJ2-1; D might be TRBD1 (6 bases). The CDR3 sequence is 17 residues long. Trimming shortened V by 0 bases and J by 1 base, and 13 bases separated the two germline ends. Looked up from germline, CDR1 is SGHDN and CDR2 is FVKESK.

This rearrangement joins TRBV6-5 to TRBJ1-3; 7 nucleotides match TRBD1. With 1 base clipped from V and 2 bases from J, the junction kept 5 bases outside the gene matches. This CDR3 is 16 amino acids long. CDR1 and CDR2 from the germline V gene are MNHEY and SVGAGI. Here the CDR3 reads CASSYFGQAAGNTIYF. The CDR3 DNA sequence: TGTGCCAGCAGTTACTTTGGACAGGCCGCTGGAAACACCATATATTTT.